These T cell receptor beta chains were read from a single sample in a study of regulatory T cells in long-lasting Graves disease. TCRdb recomputed calls from the multiplex PCR reads with MiXCR, one row per CDR3 protein. The table includes roughly 610,000 distinct CDR3 sequences, 15% to 20% detected once. These data also formed part of another study, on T cells in Graves' hyperthyroidism and ophthalmopathy.

The sequencing used peripheral blood mononuclear cells (PBMCs), collected at new diagnosis, from a patient treated with antithyroid drugs. The receptors here all came from a man aged 18 to 30 with Graves disease. CDR3s include the opening cysteine and the closing phenylalanine or tryptophan. A D gene is named only where the DNA matches it firmly. Not every row has a clone size; where given, it reads once, few, many or a size class.

d_gene	v_gene	j_gene	abundance	CDR3aa	CDR3nt
-	TRBV6-2/TRBV6-3	TRBJ1-2	-	CASSYYDRPNYGYTF	TGTGCCAGCAGTTACTACGACAGACCTAACTATGGCTACACCTTC
-	TRBV4-1	TRBJ1-1	-	CASSQVGDLEAFF	TGCGCCAGCAGCCAAGTAGGGGACCTGGAAGCTTTCTTT
TRBD1	TRBV29-1	TRBJ1-1	-	CSVPLGRTGDTEAFF	TGCAGCGTCCCCCTCGGGAGGACAGGGGACACTGAAGCTTTCTTT
-	TRBV20-1	TRBJ2-1	many	CSARVPGTYNEQFF	TGCAGTGCTAGGGTGCCCGGGACCTACAATGAGCAGTTCTTC
TRBD2	TRBV12-3/TRBV12-4	TRBJ2-2	many	CASSRLAGRAGELFF	TGTGCCAGCAGCAGACTAGCGGGAAGGGCCGGGGAGCTGTTTTTT
TRBD1	TRBV20-1	TRBJ2-7	many	CSATRTGNHEQYF	TGCAGTGCCACCAGGACAGGGAACCACGAGCAGTACTTC
-	TRBV20-1	TRBJ2-1	-	CSSSGPSGNEQFF	TGCAGTAGTAGCGGCCCCTCGGGCAATGAGCAGTTCTTC
-	TRBV19	TRBJ2-7	-	CASRTQDSFSYEQYF	TGTGCCAGTAGAACACAAGACAGTTTCTCCTACGAGCAGTACTTC
TRBD2	TRBV6-1	TRBJ2-2	-	CASSIGVAGTGELFF	TGTGCCAGCAGTATCGGGGTAGCGGGAACCGGGGAGCTGTTTTTT
-	TRBV12-3/TRBV12-4	TRBJ2-7	-	CASRAGTAYEQYF	TGTGCCAGCAGGGCCGGGACGGCCTACGAGCAGTACTTC
-	TRBV4-1	TRBJ2-5	-	CASSQGGLGSETQYF	TGCGCCAGCAGCCAAGGGGGGTTGGGCTCCGAGACCCAGTACTTC
-	TRBV6-5	TRBJ1-2	few	CASSYRAEANYGYTF	TGTGCCAGCAGTTACCGGGCTGAAGCTAACTATGGCTACACCTTC
TRBD2	TRBV29-1	TRBJ2-7	many	CSTAWGAGGEQYF	TGCAGCACGGCGTGGGGCGCCGGGGGGGAGCAGTACTTC
-	TRBV5-1	TRBJ1-6	-	CASSLADIHNSPLHF	TGCGCCAGCAGCTTGGCAGACATCCATAATTCACCCCTCCACTTT
-	TRBV3-1	TRBJ2-7	many	CASSHTGREQYF	TGTGCCAGCAGCCATACAGGGCGGGAGCAGTACTTC
TRBD1	TRBV28	TRBJ1-1	many	CASSSRQGPLNTEAFF	TGTGCCAGCAGCTCCCGACAGGGGCCCTTGAACACTGAAGCTTTCTTT
-	TRBV12-3/TRBV12-4	TRBJ2-7	many	CASSLIPNNEQYF	TGTGCCAGCAGTTTGATCCCTAACAACGAGCAGTACTTC
TRBD2	TRBV2	TRBJ2-1	many	CASSTGTSGSVTSYNEQFF	TGTGCCAGCAGTACAGGGACTAGCGGGAGTGTTACCTCCTACAATGAGCAGTTCTTC
-	TRBV19	TRBJ2-2	-	CASSIRTTGELFF	TGTGCCAGTAGTATCAGAACCACCGGGGAGCTGTTTTTT
-	TRBV29-1	TRBJ1-5	many	CSVNLGRDQPQHF	TGCAGCGTCAATTTAGGGAGGGATCAGCCCCAGCATTTT
-	TRBV7-9	TRBJ1-2	few	CASSSDSAQYGYTF	TGTGCCAGCAGCTCGGACAGTGCGCAGTATGGCTACACCTTC
-	TRBV6-1	TRBJ2-5	few	CASTGSGQETQYF	TGTGCCAGCACGGGTAGCGGCCAAGAGACCCAGTACTTC
TRBD2	TRBV3-1	TRBJ2-1	-	CASSQVVEGLALPPSYNEQFF	TGTGCCAGCAGCCAAGTGGTAGAAGGACTAGCCCTGCCGCCCTCCTACAATGAGCAGTTCTTC
-	TRBV4-1	TRBJ1-2	-	CASSQDVRDYGYTF	TGCGCCAGCAGCCAAGATGTGAGGGACTATGGCTACACCTTC
-	TRBV7-3	TRBJ2-1	many	CASSLDSGTEYNEQFF	TGTGCCAGCAGCTTAGATTCCGGGACTGAATACAATGAGCAGTTCTTC
TRBD1	TRBV20-1	TRBJ1-4	-	CSARDRDRATNEKLFF	TGCAGTGCTAGAGATCGGGACAGGGCAACTAATGAAAAACTGTTTTTT
TRBD1	TRBV5-5	TRBJ1-1	many	CASSFPGTGVTEAFF	TGTGCCAGCAGCTTCCCCGGGACAGGGGTGACTGAAGCTTTCTTT
-	TRBV7-9	TRBJ2-7	many	CASSLEGTRYEQYF	TGTGCCAGCAGCCTCGAGGGGACACGCTACGAGCAGTACTTC
-	TRBV5-1	TRBJ2-3	many	CASSLDLGDTQYF	TGCGCCAGCAGCTTGGATCTGGGCGATACGCAGTATTTT
-	TRBV3-1	TRBJ2-7	few	CASSSENEQYF	TGTGCCAGCAGCTCAGAAAACGAGCAGTACTTC
-	TRBV6-1	TRBJ1-2	many	CASSASDSEESYTF	TGTGCCAGCAGTGCCTCGGACAGTGAAGAAAGCTACACCTTC
-	TRBV30	TRBJ1-2	few	CAWNVGPTSRNGYTF	TGTGCCTGGAACGTCGGGCCCACCTCTAGGAATGGCTACACCTTC
TRBD2	TRBV12-3/TRBV12-4	TRBJ2-3	many	CASSFLAGVADTQYF	TGTGCCAGCAGTTTTCTAGCGGGAGTGGCAGATACGCAGTATTTT
-	TRBV12-3/TRBV12-4	TRBJ2-1	many	CASSSLGGAPGGRAHNEQFF	TGTGCCAGCAGTTCCCTCGGGGGCGCCCCCGGTGGGAGGGCCCATAATGAGCAGTTCTTC
-	TRBV5-1	TRBJ1-5	-	CASSLTGPHQPQHF	TGCGCCAGCAGCTTGACGGGGCCCCATCAGCCCCAGCATTTT
TRBD1	TRBV13	TRBJ2-7	-	CASSPRDRGNHEQYF	TGTGCCAGCAGCCCCCGGGACAGGGGGAACCACGAGCAGTACTTC
-	TRBV29-1	TRBJ1-1	many	CSVDQGPTEAFF	TGCAGCGTTGACCAGGGACCTACTGAAGCTTTCTTT
TRBD1	TRBV9	TRBJ1-1	many	CASSSRTGGADTEAFF	TGTGCCAGCAGCTCCAGAACAGGGGGCGCGGACACTGAAGCTTTCTTT
TRBD2	TRBV12-3/TRBV12-4	TRBJ2-5	many	CASTQAGGETQYF	TGTGCCAGCACCCAGGCGGGGGGGGAGACCCAGTACTTC
TRBD2	TRBV19	TRBJ2-5	few	CASSIEAGLTQGTQYF	TGTGCCAGTAGTATAGAAGCGGGACTCACCCAAGGGACCCAGTACTTC
TRBD2	TRBV9	TRBJ2-7	-	CASGVGSGSPHEQYF	TGTGCCAGCGGCGTAGGTAGCGGGAGTCCCCACGAGCAGTACTTC
-	TRBV7-2	TRBJ1-6	few	CASSLTRNLGSPLHF	TGTGCCAGCAGCTTAACGCGGAATCTAGGTTCACCCCTCCACTTT
-	TRBV12-3/TRBV12-4	TRBJ2-7	few	CASSLDGVVEQYF	TGTGCCAGCAGTTTAGATGGGGTTGTCGAGCAGTACTTC
TRBD1	TRBV27	TRBJ2-3	many	CASSLSAGTGVTDTQYF	TGTGCCAGCAGTTTATCCGCCGGGACAGGGGTGACAGATACGCAGTATTTT
-	TRBV28	TRBJ2-2	many	CASSPTRAGELFF	TGTGCCAGCAGCCCCACGAGGGCCGGGGAGCTGTTTTTT
-	TRBV27	TRBJ2-5	-	CASSAVFTETQYF	TGTGCCAGCAGCGCAGTTTTTACGGAGACCCAGTACTTC
TRBD1	TRBV7-2	TRBJ1-2	many	CASSMNRGYYTF	TGTGCCAGCAGCATGAACAGGGGATACTACACCTTC
-	TRBV27	TRBJ2-7	-	CASSLSSRLEQYF	TGTGCCAGCAGTTTATCGTCCAGGCTCGAGCAGTACTTC
TRBD2	TRBV7-2	TRBJ2-7	-	CASSLSGTVAYEQYF	TGTGCCAGCAGCCTGAGCGGGACCGTTGCCTACGAGCAGTACTTC
-	TRBV29-1	TRBJ2-1	many	CSVGANPYNEQFF	TGCAGCGTTGGGGCCAACCCCTACAATGAGCAGTTCTTC
-	TRBV11-2	TRBJ1-5	-	CASSSWGLGQPQHF	TGTGCCAGCAGCTCCTGGGGGCTCGGTCAGCCCCAGCATTTT
-	TRBV20-1	TRBJ1-2	-	CSARSGHLGGYTF	TGCAGTGCTAGATCGGGACATCTGGGGGGCTACACCTTC
-	TRBV2	TRBJ1-2	few	CASRVKSAEIYGYTF	TGTGCCAGCAGGGTCAAGTCGGCCGAGATCTATGGCTACACCTTC
-	TRBV4-1	TRBJ2-2	few	CASTFGGELFF	TGCGCCAGCACATTTGGCGGGGAGCTGTTTTTT